The rows below give T cell receptor beta chains drawn from one sample of a study of cytomegalovirus exposure and HLA in healthy donors. TCRdb's copy holds only in-frame clones and misses some; the assay was immunoSEQ multiplex PCR. The repertoire includes approximately 180,000 clones, around 75% of them detected once, and 1.6% sits in the top ten. The sample consisted of PBMCs. These receptors were obtained from a woman aged 45-65 years in good health and CMV-seronegative. Both conserved end residues are part of each CDR3. D genes are given only for firm matches. Expanded clones get a size class; other rows say once, few or many, or leave the size out.

>once|TRBJ1-2|-|TRBV7-9|14
CASSLPGDNYGYTF
TGTGCCAGCAGCTTACCAGGGGATAACTATGGCTACACCTTC
>-|TRBJ1-4|TRBD1|TRBV27|16
CASSQTPTGGNEKLFF
TGTGCCAGCAGTCAAACTCCAACAGGGGGCAACGAAAAACTGTTTTTT
>-|TRBJ2-7|TRBD1|TRBV28|15
CASSLSTGMGYEQYF
TGTGCCAGCAGTCTCTCGACAGGGATGGGGTACGAGCAGTACTTC
>-|TRBJ2-7|-|TRBV7-3|13
CASSLNPRDEQYF
TGTGCCAGCAGCTTAAATCCCAGGGACGAGCAGTACTTC
>-|TRBJ1-2|TRBD1|TRBV19|15
CASISQGPGNYGYTF
TGTGCCAGTATTTCACAGGGGCCGGGTAACTATGGCTACACCTTC
>few|TRBJ2-7|TRBD2|TRBV4-3|16
CASSQSSGRVSYEQYF
TGCGCCAGCAGCCAATCTAGCGGGAGGGTTTCCTACGAGCAGTACTTC
>-|TRBJ1-5|-|TRBV6-1|14
CASSAREGNQPQHF
TGTGCCAGCAGTGCCCGGGAGGGGAATCAGCCCCAGCATTTT
>-|TRBJ2-3|TRBD1|TRBV11-2|15
CASSLGQGSTDTQYF
TGTGCCAGCAGCTTAGGACAGGGCTCCACAGATACGCAGTATTTT
>-|TRBJ2-7|TRBD1|TRBV5-1|15
CASTLGTAFSYEQYF
TGCGCCAGCACCCTAGGGACAGCCTTCTCCTACGAGCAGTACTTC
>-|TRBJ1-1|-|TRBV28|12
CASSLLGGPAFF
TGTGCCAGCAGTTTACTGGGGGGGCCGGCTTTCTTT
>-|TRBJ1-5|-|TRBV25-1|14
CASSDRVSNQPQHF
TGTGCCAGCAGTGACAGGGTCTCCAATCAGCCCCAGCATTTT
>-|TRBJ1-1|-|TRBV5-4|14
CASRFGLTNTEAFF
TGTGCCAGCCGATTCGGACTGACGAACACTGAAGCTTTCTTT
>-|TRBJ1-6|TRBD1|TRBV7-2|16
CASSLGDSDVLSPLHF
TGTGCCAGCAGCTTAGGGGACAGCGACGTCCTATCACCCCTCCACTTT
>-|TRBJ1-1|-|TRBV6-5|14
CASTEVGGSTEAFF
TGTGCCAGCACCGAGGTAGGTGGGAGCACTGAAGCTTTCTTT
>-|TRBJ2-3|TRBD2|TRBV14|20
CASSQDYGLAGGPFTDTQYF
TGTGCCAGCAGCCAAGATTATGGACTAGCGGGAGGGCCCTTCACAGATACGCAGTATTTT
>-|TRBJ1-3|-|TRBV4-3|14
CASSQASSGNTIYF
TGCGCCAGCAGCCAAGCCTCCTCTGGAAACACCATATATTTT
>once|TRBJ2-7|TRBD1|TRBV5-3|14
CARRGGQGRYEQYF
TGTGCCAGAAGAGGGGGACAGGGGCGCTACGAGCAGTACTTC
>-|TRBJ1-1|-|TRBV29-1|13
CSAVTGWRGEAFF
TGCAGCGCCGTTACGGGGTGGCGCGGTGAAGCTTTCTTT
>-|TRBJ1-1|-|TRBV11-2|12
CASSSLGTEAFF
TGTGCCAGCAGCTCTCTAGGCACTGAAGCTTTCTTT
>-|TRBJ1-1|-|TRBV6-6|15
CASSYETNLRGEAFF
TGTGCCAGCAGTTACGAGACGAACTTACGGGGGGAAGCTTTCTTT